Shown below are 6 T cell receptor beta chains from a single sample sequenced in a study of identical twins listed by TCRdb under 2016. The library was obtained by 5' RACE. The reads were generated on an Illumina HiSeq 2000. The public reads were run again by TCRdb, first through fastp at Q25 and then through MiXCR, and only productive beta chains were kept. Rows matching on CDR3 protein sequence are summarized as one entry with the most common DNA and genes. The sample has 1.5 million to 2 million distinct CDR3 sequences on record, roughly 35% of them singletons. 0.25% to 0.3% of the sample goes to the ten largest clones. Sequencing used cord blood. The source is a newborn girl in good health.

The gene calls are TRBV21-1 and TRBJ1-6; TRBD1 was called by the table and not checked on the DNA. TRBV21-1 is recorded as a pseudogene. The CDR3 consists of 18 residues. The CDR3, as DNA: TGTGCCAGCAGCAAAGGAGGACAGGGGAGCTCCTATAATTCACCCCTCCACTTT. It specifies CASSKGGQGSSYNSPLHF.

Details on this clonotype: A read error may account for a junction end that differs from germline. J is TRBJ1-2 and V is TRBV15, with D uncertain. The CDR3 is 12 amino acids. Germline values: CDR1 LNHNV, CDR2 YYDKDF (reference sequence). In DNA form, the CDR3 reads TGTGCCACCAGCGACTACTATTATGGCTACATCTTC. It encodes CATSDYYYGYIF.

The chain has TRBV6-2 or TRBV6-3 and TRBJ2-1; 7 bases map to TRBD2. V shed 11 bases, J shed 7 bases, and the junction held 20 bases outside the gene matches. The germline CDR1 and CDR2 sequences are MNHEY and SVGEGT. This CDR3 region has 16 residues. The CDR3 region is CAGLETRPGGSNEQFF. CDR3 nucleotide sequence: TGTGCCGGACTAGAAACTAGGCCCGGTGGTTCAAATGAGCAGTTCTTC.

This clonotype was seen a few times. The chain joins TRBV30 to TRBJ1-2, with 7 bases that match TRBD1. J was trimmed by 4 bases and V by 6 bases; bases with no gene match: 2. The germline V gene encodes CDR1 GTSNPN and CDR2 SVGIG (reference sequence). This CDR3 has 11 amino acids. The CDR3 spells CACKGAYGYTF. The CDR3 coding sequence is TGTGCCTGCAAGGGGGCCTATGGCTACACCTTC.

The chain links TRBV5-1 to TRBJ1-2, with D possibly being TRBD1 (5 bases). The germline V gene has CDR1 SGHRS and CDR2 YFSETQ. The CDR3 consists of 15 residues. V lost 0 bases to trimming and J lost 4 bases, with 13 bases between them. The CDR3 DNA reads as TGCGCCAGCAGCTTGGAACAGGTCGCGTCCTATGGCTACACCTTC. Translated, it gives CASSLEQVASYGYTF.

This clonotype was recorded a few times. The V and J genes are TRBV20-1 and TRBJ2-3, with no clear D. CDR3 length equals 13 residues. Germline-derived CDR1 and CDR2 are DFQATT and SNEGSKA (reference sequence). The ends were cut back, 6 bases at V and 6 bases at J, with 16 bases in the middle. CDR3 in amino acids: CSAKDPFRDTQYF. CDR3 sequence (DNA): TGCAGTGCAAAAGACCCTTTTAGGGATACGCAGTATTTT.